This section outlines one T cell receptor (beta chain) sequence together with its context. Sequencing was performed with immunoSEQ multiplex PCR; in TCRdb, only in-frame clones are kept and a portion is missing. The sample has approximately 300,000 clones; around 90% are singletons. This sample was taken from a study of blood T cell repertoires in COVID-19. On the study more broadly: Samples of COVID-19 (acute and convalescent) were obtained from the United States, Italy and Spain.

The ends were cut back, 7 bases at V and 7 bases at J, with 13 bases in the middle. The CDR3 is made up of 13 amino acids. The clonotype comes from a man between 18 and 29 years old with active or convalescent COVID-19. The specimen was peripheral blood. V gene TRBV12-3 or TRBV12-4 combines with J gene TRBJ1-4; D may be TRBD1 (5 bases). CDR3 DNA: TGTGCCAGCATTCGGGGGTTAGGTGAAAAACTGTTTTTT. It is translated as CASIRGLGEKLFF.